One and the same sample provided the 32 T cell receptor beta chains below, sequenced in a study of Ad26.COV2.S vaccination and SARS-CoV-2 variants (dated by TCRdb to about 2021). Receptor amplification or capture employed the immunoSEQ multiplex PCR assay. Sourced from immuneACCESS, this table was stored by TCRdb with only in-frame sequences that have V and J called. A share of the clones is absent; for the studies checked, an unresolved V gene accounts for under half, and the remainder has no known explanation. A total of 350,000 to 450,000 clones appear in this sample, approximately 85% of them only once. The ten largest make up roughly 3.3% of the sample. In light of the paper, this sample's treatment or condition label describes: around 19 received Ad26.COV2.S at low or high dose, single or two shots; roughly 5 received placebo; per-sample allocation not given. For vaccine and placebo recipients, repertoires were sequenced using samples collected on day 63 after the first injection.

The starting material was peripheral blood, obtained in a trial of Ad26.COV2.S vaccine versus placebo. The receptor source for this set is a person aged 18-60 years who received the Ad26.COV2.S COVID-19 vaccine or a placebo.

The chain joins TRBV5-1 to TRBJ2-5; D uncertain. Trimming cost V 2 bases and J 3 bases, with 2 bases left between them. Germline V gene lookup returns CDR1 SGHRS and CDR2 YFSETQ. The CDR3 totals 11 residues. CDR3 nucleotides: TGCGCCAGCAGCTTCGAAGAGACCCAGTACTTC. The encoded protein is CASSFEETQYF.

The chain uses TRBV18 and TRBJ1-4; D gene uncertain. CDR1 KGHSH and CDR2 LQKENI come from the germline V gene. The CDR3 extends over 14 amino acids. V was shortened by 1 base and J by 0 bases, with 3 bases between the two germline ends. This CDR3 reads CASSPLATNEKLFF. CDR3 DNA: TGTGCCAGCTCACCACTCGCAACTAATGAAAAACTGTTTTTT.

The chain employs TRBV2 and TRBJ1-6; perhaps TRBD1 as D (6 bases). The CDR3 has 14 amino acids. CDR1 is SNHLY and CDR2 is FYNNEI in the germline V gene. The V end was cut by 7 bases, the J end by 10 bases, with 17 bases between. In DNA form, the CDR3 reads TGTGCCAGCACCAGGTCAGGGGACGGCTCACCCCTCCACTTT. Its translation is CASTRSGDGSPLHF.

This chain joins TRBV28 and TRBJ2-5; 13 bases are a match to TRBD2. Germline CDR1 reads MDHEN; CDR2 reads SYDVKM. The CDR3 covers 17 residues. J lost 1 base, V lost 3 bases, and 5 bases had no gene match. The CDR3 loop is CASSLAGLAGFQETQYF. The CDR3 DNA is TGTGCCAGCAGTTTGGCGGGACTAGCGGGGTTCCAAGAGACCCAGTACTTC.

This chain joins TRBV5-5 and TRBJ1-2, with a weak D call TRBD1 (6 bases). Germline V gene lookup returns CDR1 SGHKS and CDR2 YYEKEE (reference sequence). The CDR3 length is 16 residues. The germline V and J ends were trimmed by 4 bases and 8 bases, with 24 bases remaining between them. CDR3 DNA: TGTGCCAGCAGCCCACGGGGGGGGCAGGTAGGAGACGGCTACACCTTC. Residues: CASSPRGGQVGDGYTF. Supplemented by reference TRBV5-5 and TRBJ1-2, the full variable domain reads DAGVTQSPTHLIKTRGQQVTLRCSPISGHKSVSWYQQVLGQGPQFIFQYYEKEERGRGNFPDRFSARQFPNYSSELNVNALLLGDSALYLCASSPRGGQVGDGYTFGSGTRLTVV.

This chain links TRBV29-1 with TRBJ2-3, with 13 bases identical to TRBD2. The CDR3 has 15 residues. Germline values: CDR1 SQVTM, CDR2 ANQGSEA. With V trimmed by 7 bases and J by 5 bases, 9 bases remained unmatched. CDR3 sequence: CSESGLAGFGDTQYF. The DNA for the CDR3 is TGCAGCGAATCGGGACTAGCGGGATTCGGAGATACGCAGTATTTT.

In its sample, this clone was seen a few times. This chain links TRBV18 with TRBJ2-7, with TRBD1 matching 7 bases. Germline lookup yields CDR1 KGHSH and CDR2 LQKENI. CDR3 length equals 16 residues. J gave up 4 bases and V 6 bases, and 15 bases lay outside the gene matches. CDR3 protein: CASSRALTGAVYEQYF. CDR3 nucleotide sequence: TGTGCCAGCTCTCGAGCGTTAACAGGGGCGGTGTACGAGCAGTACTTC.

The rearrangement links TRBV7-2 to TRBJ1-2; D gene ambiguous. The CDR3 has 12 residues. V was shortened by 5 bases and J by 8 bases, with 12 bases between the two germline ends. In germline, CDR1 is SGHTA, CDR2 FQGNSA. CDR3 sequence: CASSRGYGGYTF. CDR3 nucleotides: TGTGCCAGCAGCCGGGGATATGGCGGCTACACCTTC.

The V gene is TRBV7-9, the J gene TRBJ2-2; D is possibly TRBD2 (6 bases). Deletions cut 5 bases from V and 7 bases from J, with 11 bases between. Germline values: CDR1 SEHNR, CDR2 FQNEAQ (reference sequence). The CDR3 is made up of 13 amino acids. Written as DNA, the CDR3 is TGTGCCAGCAGCCGGGACTTCGACGGGGAGCTGTTTTTT. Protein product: CASSRDFDGELFF.

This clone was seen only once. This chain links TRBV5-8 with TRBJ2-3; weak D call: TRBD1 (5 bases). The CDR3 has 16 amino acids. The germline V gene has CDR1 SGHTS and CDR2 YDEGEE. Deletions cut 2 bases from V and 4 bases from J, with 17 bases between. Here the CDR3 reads CASSFGLGEGPDTQYF. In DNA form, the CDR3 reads TGTGCCAGCAGCTTTGGGTTAGGGGAAGGTCCAGATACGCAGTATTTT.

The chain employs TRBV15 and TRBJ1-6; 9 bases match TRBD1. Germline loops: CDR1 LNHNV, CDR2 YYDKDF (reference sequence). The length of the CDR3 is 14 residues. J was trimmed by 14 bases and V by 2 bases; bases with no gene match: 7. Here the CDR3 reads CATSRTGTGQSLHF. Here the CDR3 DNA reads TGTGCCACCAGCAGAACCGGGACAGGGCAATCCCTCCACTTT.

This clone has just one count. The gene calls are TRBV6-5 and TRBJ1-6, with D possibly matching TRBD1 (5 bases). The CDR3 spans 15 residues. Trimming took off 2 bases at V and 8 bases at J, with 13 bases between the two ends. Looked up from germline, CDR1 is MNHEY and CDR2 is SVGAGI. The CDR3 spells CASSYGASGDSPLHF. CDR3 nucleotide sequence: TGTGCCAGCAGTTACGGGGCCTCGGGTGATTCACCCCTCCACTTT.

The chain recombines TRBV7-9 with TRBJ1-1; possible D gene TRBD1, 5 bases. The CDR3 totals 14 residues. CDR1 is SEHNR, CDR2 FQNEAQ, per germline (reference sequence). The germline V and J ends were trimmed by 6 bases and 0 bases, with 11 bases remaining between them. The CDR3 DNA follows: TGTGCCAGCAGACATGGGACCCTGAACACTGAAGCTTTCTTT. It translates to CASRHGTLNTEAFF.

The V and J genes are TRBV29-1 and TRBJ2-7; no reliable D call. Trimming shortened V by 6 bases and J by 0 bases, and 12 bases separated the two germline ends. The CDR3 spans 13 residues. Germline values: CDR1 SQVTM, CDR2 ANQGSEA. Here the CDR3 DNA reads TGCAGCGTAGCCTGGTGGGGCTCCTACGAGCAGTACTTC. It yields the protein CSVAWWGSYEQYF.

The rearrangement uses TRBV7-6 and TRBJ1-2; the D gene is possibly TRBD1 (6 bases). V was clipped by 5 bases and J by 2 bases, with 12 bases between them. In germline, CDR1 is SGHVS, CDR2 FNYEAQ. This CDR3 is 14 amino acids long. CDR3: CASSHNDRNYGYTF. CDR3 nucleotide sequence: TGTGCCAGCAGCCATAACGACAGGAACTATGGCTACACCTTC.

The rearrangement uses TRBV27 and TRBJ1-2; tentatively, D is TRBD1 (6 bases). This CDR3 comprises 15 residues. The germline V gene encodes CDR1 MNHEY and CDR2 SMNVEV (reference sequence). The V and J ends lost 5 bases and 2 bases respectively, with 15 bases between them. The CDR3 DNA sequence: TGTGCCAGCAGTCCCGGGGGAGGGGGGAACTATGGCTACACCTTC. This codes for CASSPGGGGNYGYTF.

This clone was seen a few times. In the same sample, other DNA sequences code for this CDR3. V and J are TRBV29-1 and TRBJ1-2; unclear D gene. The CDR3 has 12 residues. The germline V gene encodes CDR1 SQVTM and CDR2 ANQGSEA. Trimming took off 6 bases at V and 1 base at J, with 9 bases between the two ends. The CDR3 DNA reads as TGCAGCGTCGCCGGCAGTAACTATGGCTACACCTTC. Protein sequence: CSVAGSNYGYTF. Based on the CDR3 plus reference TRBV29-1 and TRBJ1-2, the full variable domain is SAVISQKPSRDICQRGTSLTIQCQVDSQVTMMFWYRQQPGQSLTLIATANQGSEATYESGFVIDKFPISRPNLTFSTLTVSNMSPEDSSIYLCSVAGSNYGYTFGSGTRLTVV.

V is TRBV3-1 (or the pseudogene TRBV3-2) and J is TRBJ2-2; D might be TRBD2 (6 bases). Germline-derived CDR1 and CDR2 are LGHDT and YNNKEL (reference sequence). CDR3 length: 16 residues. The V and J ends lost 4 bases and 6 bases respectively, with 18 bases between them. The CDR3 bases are TGTGCCAGCAGCCCCCATTTCGGGAGAGAGTCCGGGGAGCTGTTTTTT. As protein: CASSPHFGRESGELFF.

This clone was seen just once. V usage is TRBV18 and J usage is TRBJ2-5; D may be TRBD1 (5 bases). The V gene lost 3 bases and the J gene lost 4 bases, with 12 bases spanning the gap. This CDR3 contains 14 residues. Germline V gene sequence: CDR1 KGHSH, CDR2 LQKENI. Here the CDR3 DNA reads TGTGCCAGCTCACCCCGAGAAGGGGCAGAGACCCAGTACTTC. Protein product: CASSPREGAETQYF. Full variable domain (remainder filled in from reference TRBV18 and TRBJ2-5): NAGVMQNPRHLVRRRGQEARLRCSPMKGHSHVYWYRQLPEEGLKFMVYLQKENIIDESGMPKERFSAEFPKEGPSILRIQQVVRGDSAAYFCASSPREGAETQYFGPGTRLLVL.

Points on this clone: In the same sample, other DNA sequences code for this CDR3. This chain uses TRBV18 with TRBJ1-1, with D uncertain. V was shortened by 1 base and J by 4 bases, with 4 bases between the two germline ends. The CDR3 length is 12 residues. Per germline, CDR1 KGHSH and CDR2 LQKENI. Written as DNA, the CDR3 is TGTGCCAGCTCACCACGGGTCACTGAAGCTTTCTTT. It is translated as CASSPRVTEAFF.

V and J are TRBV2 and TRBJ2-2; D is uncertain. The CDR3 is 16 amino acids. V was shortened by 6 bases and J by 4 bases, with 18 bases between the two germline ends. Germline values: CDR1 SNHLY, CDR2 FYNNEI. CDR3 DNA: TGTGCCAGCAGGGCCCCCAAGGGCGAAGGCACCGGGGAGCTGTTTTTT. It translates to CASRAPKGEGTGELFF.

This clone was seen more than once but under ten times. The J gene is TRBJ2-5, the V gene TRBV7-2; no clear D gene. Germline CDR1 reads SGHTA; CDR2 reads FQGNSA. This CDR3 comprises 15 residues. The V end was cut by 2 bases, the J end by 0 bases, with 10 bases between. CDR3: CASSLQATHQETQYF. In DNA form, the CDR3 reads TGTGCCAGCAGCTTACAAGCTACCCACCAAGAGACCCAGTACTTC.

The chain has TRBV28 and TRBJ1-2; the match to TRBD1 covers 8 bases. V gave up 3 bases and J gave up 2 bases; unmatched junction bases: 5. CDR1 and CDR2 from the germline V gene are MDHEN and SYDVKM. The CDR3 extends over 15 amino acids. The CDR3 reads CASSFQGAWNYGYTF. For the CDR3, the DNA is TGTGCCAGCAGTTTTCAGGGGGCGTGGAACTATGGCTACACCTTC.

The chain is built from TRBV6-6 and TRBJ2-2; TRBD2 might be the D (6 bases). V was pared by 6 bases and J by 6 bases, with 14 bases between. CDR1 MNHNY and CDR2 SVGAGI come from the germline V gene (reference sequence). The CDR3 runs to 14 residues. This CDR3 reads CASSRRGDSGELFF. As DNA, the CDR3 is TGTGCCAGCAGCAGGCGGGGAGATTCCGGGGAGCTGTTTTTT.

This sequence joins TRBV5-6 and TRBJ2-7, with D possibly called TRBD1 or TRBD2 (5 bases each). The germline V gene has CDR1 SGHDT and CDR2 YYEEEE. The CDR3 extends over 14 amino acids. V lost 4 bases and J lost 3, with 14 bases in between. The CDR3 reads CASSHWGINYEQYF. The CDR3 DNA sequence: TGTGCCAGCAGCCACTGGGGGATAAACTACGAGCAGTACTTC.

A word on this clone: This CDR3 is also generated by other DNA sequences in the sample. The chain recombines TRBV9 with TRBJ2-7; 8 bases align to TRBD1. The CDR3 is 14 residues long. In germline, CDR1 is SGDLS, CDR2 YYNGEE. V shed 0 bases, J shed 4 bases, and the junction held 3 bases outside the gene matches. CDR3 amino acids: CASSVGGQGYEQYF. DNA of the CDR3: TGTGCCAGCAGCGTAGGAGGACAGGGATACGAGCAGTACTTC.

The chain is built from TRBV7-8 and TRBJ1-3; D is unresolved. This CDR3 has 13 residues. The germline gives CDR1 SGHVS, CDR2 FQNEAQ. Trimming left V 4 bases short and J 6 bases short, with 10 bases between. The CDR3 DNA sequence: TGTGCCAGCAGCTACAACAGTGAAAACACCATATATTTT. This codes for CASSYNSENTIYF. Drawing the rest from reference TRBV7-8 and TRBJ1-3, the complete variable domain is GAGVSQSPRYKVAKRGQDVALRCDPISGHVSLFWYQQALGQGPEFLTYFQNEAQLDKSGLPSDRFFAERPEGSVSTLKIQRTQQEDSAVYLCASSYNSENTIYFGEGSWLTVV.

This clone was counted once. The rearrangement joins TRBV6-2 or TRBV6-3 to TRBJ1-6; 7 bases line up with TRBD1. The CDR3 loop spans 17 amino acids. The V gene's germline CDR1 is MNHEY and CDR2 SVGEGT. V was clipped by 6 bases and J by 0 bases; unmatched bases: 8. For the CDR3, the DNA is TGTGCCAGCAGCCTGTACAGGGGCTCCTCCTATAATTCACCCCTCCACTTT. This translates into CASSLYRGSSYNSPLHF.

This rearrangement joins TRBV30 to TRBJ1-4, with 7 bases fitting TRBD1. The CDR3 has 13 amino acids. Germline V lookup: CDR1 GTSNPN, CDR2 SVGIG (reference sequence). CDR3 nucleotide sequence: TGTGCGGGGACCAGGGGGGGTAATGAAAAACTGTTTTTT. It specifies CAGTRGGNEKLFF.

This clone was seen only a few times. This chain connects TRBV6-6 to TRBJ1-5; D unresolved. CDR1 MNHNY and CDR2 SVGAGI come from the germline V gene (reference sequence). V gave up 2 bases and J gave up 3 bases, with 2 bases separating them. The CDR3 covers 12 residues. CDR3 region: CASSYINQPQHF. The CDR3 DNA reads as TGTGCCAGCAGTTACATCAATCAGCCCCAGCATTTT.

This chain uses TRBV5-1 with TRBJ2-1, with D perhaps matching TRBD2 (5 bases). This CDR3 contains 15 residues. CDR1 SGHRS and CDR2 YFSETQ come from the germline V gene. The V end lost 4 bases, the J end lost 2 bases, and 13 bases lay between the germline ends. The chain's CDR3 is CASSASWTAYNEQFF. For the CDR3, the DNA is TGCGCCAGCAGCGCCTCGTGGACTGCCTACAATGAGCAGTTCTTC. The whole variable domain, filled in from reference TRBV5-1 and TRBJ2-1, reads KAGVTQTPRYLIKTRGQQVTLSCSPISGHRSVSWYQQTPGQGLQFLFEYFSETQRNKGNFPGRFSGRQFSNSRSEMNVSTLELGDSALYLCASSASWTAYNEQFFGPGTRLTVL.

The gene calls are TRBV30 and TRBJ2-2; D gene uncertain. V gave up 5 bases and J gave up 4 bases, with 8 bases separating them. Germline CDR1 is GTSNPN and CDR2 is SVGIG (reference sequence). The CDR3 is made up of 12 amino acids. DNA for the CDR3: TGTGCCTGGGGCCCGCGCACCGGGGAGCTGTTTTTT. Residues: CAWGPRTGELFF.